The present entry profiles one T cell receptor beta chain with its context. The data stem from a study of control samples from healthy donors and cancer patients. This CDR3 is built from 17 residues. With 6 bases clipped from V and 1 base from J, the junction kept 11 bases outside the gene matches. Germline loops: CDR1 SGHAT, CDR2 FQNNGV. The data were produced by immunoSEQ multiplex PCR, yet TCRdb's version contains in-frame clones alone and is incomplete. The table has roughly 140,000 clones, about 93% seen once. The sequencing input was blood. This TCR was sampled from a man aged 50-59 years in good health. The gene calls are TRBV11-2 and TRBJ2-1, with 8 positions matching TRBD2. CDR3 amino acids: CASRNPLAVYSYNEQFF. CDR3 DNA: TGTGCCAGCAGAAACCCACTAGCGGTTTATTCCTACAATGAGCAGTTCTTC.